This T cell receptor (beta chain) was retrieved from a study of PD-1 blockade in classical Hodgkin lymphoma. Study overall: Patients were given intravenous nivolumab, 3 mg/kg, every 2 weeks.

Points on this clone: Its target is not known.

Exposure to brentuximab vedotin varied, and each patient had relapsed following autologous stem cell transplantation. Responses achieved at best were complete response, partial response or progressive disease. Study conclusions and caveats: Newly diagnosed patients were reported to exhibit reduced baseline TCR diversity relative to healthy donors. Diversity in CD4+ TCRs, unlike that measured in CD8+ TCRs, had risen significantly by C4D1.

This CDR3 region has 16 residues. V lost 4 bases, J lost 2 bases, and 4 bases stayed unmatched. Germline V lookup: CDR1 MGHRA, CDR2 YSYEKL. The assay was immunoSEQ multiplex PCR, and TCRdb's table has in-frame clones only and misses some. The table records tens of thousands of clones, roughly 87% of them present only once. The sequence was collected from a human donor with classical Hodgkin lymphoma. The sequencing here drew on peripheral blood mononuclear cells (PBMCs), taken before the second cycle of nivolumab. V gene TRBV4-1 combines with J gene TRBJ2-3; 12 bases match TRBD2. CDR3 nucleotide sequence: TGCGCCAGCAGCCTGCTAGCGGGAGGGGACACAGATACGCAGTATTTT. Translation: CASSLLAGGDTDTQYF.